The rows below give T cell receptor beta chains drawn from one sample of a study of blood T cell repertoires in COVID-19. Data came from immunoSEQ multiplex PCR; TCRdb stores just in-frame clones and leaves some out. The sample includes 200,000 to 300,000 clones, around nine tenths of them seen just once. What was sequenced was peripheral blood. Receptors were obtained from a man aged 35-49 years who had recovered from COVID-19. CDR3s include the opening cysteine and the closing phenylalanine or tryptophan. A D gene is named only where the DNA matches it firmly. Part of the rows lack a size; the others show once, few, many or a class for expanded clones.

TRBJ2-3	-	TRBV7-2	-	TGTGCCAGCAGCTTTTTGGTACGGGGGGCCTTCACAGATACGCAGTATTTT	CASSFLVRGAFTDTQYF
TRBJ2-3	-	TRBV19	TRBD2	TGTGCCAGTAGTCCTTATTTGACTAGCGGGACAGATACGCAGTATTTT	CASSPYLTSGTDTQYF
TRBJ2-1	-	TRBV24-1	-	TGTGCCACCGCGGCCGGAGGGGGCGCGTACAATGAGCAGTTCTTC	CATAAGGGAYNEQFF
TRBJ2-1	-	TRBV7-2	TRBD2	TGTGCCAGCAGCTCTGCTAGCGGGAGGGTGCAAAATGAGCAGTTCTTC	CASSSASGRVQNEQFF
TRBJ2-2	-	TRBV19	-	TGTGCCAGTAGTATACGCGGTGGGGAGCTGTTTTTT	CASSIRGGELFF
TRBJ1-1	-	TRBV6-5	TRBD1	TGTGCCAGCAGTCTCCGGGACAGGGGCCATGGAGCTTTCTTT	CASSLRDRGHGAFF
TRBJ2-7	-	TRBV25-1	TRBD1	TGTGCCAGCACAACAGGGGGTGGGCACGAGCAGTACTTC	CASTTGGGHEQYF
TRBJ2-7	-	TRBV9	-	TGTGCCAGCAGCCCCCGGGCCAAGGGGAACGAGCAGTACTTC	CASSPRAKGNEQYF
TRBJ2-1	-	TRBV7-2	TRBD2	TGTGCCAGCAGCATCGCAGCCACTAGCGTCCACAATGAGCAGTTCTTC	CASSIAATSVHNEQFF
TRBJ2-3	-	TRBV7-2	TRBD1	TGTGCCAGCAGCTTGGTCAGGGGGACCTCCGGGACGCAGTATTTT	CASSLVRGTSGTQYF
TRBJ2-3	-	TRBV6-5	TRBD2	TGTGCCAGCAGTCCCGGGACTAGGTGGTATTTT	CASSPGTRWYF
TRBJ1-5	-	TRBV5-3	TRBD1	TGTGCCAGAAGCTCCATCCAGCCTGACAGGGTCGGTCAGCCCCAGCATTTT	CARSSIQPDRVGQPQHF
TRBJ2-7	-	TRBV19	TRBD2	TGTGCCAGTAGTATAGCGGGAGGGGATGCGTACTTC	CASSIAGGDAYF
TRBJ2-5	-	TRBV11-2	TRBD1	TGTGCCAGCAGACAAGGGACAGCAAATCTTCAAGAGACCCAGTACTTC	CASRQGTANLQETQYF
TRBJ1-5	few	TRBV7-9	-	TGTGCCACCAAGCTCCCCAATCAGCCCCAGCATTTT	CATKLPNQPQHF